Shown below are 13 T cell receptor beta chains from a single sample sequenced in a study of CD8 T cells in Susac syndrome. Reverse transcription used about 0.45 to 1 ug RNA and random hexamers. TCRdb fed the immunoSEQ multiplex PCR reads into MiXCR, producing one record per CDR3 protein. Counted here are about 140,000 distinct CDR3 sequences, around 94% occurring once; the ten biggest clones make up approximately 0.3%. The sequencing input was CD8+ T cells from PBMCs. The origin of the receptors is a human donor in good health.

The CDR3 sequence: CASSPPGTGYPDTQYF. The CDR3 bases are TGTGCCAGCAGCCCTCCCGGGACAGGGTACCCAGATACGCAGTATTTT. The V and J genes are TRBV5-4 and TRBJ2-3; 9 bases agree with TRBD1. CDR1 is SGHNT and CDR2 is YYREEE in the germline V gene (reference sequence). Unmatched junction bases numbered 10, after V lost 4 bases and J lost 4 bases. The CDR3 is 16 residues long.

CDR3 DNA sequence: TGTGCCAGCAGCCAAGAGGGGTGGACGAATACCGAGCAGTACTTC. Protein sequence: CASSQEGWTNTEQYF. The J gene is TRBJ2-7, the V gene TRBV4-2; D gene ambiguous. The germline V gene has CDR1 LGHNA and CDR2 YNFKEQ. V was clipped by 0 bases and J by 6 bases, with 15 bases between them. The CDR3 is 15 residues long.

The genes are TRBV28 and TRBJ2-7; D might be TRBD2 (6 bases). V was trimmed by 8 bases and J by 1 base, leaving 9 bases between them. Germline V gene data show CDR1 as MDHEN and CDR2 as SYDVKM. The CDR3 contains 12 residues. This chain's CDR3 is CASCGASYEQYF. The DNA of the CDR3 is TGTGCCAGCTGCGGGGCATCCTACGAGCAGTACTTC.

About this clonotype itself: At one of its ends the junction is not consistent with the germline gene, which may arise from a read error. The V and J genes are TRBV20-1 and TRBJ2-1; D gene ambiguous. The germline V gene has CDR1 DFQATT and CDR2 SNEGSKA (reference sequence). CDR3 size: 11 residues. CDR3 DNA: TGCAGTGCCAGAGACAAAAATGAGCAGTTCTTC. It yields the protein CSARDKNEQFF.

This chain connects TRBV28 to TRBJ2-3, with 11 bases aligning to TRBD2. The CDR3 runs 16 residues. Germline CDR1 MDHEN, CDR2 SYDVKM. Losses at the gene ends were 6 bases for V and 4 bases for J; bases not matched to a gene: 9. CDR3 in DNA: TGTGCCAGCAGCCAACTAGCGGGAGACAGGCCAGATACGCAGTATTTT. This translates into CASSQLAGDRPDTQYF.

In DNA form, the CDR3 reads TGCAGTGCCAGGATAGGAGGGGTATTGGAGACCCAGTACTTC. Amino acid sequence: CSARIGGVLETQYF. J is TRBJ2-5 and V is TRBV20-1; a weak D match, TRBD2 (6 bases). CDR1 is DFQATT and CDR2 is SNEGSKA in the germline V gene (reference sequence). Between the trimmed V and J ends, which lost 6 bases and 5 bases, there was a span of 19 bases. CDR3 length: 14 residues.

The chain uses TRBV2 and TRBJ1-1; 7 nucleotides match TRBD1. The germline gives CDR1 SNHLY, CDR2 FYNNEI. This CDR3 contains 15 residues. Trimming removed 5 bases from V and 1 base from J; junction bases left unmatched: 7. CDR3 nucleotide sequence: TGTGCCAGCAGTCAACTAGGGACAGAGAACACTGAAGCTTTCTTT. Protein: CASSQLGTENTEAFF.

This sequence joins TRBV27 and TRBJ1-5; TRBD1 is a possible D gene (6 bases). The germline gives CDR1 MNHEY, CDR2 SMNVEV (reference sequence). Trimming shortened V by 3 bases and J by 1 base, and 16 bases separated the two germline ends. The CDR3 is 17 residues long. The CDR3, as DNA: TGTGCCAGCAGTTTCATCTCGGCAGGGGTGAGCAATCAGCCCCAGCATTTT. Translation gives CASSFISAGVSNQPQHF.

This chain uses TRBV20-1 with TRBJ2-2; a possible D gene is TRBD2 (5 bases). This CDR3 has 15 residues. Looked up from germline, CDR1 is DFQATT and CDR2 is SNEGSKA (reference sequence). V was trimmed by 6 bases and J by 1 base, leaving 15 bases between them. CDR3 sequence reads: CSAHNELENTGELFF. In nucleotides, the CDR3 is TGCAGTGCCCACAACGAACTAGAGAACACCGGGGAGCTGTTTTTT.

The rearrangement joins TRBV20-1 to TRBJ2-2; no firm D call. The ends were cut back, 5 bases at V and 0 bases at J, with 7 bases in the middle. CDR1 and CDR2 (germline): DFQATT, SNEGSKA (reference sequence). The CDR3 sequence is 13 residues long. CDR3 in DNA: TGCAGTGCTGGCCAGCCGAACACCGGGGAGCTGTTTTTT. This codes for CSAGQPNTGELFF.

V and J are TRBV12-3 or TRBV12-4 and TRBJ2-7; 8 bases line up with TRBD1. This CDR3 spans 14 amino acids. Trimming cost V 6 bases and J 5 bases; bases outside gene matches: 9. The CDR3 DNA follows: TGTGCCAGCAGACTGACCAGGGGGCTCGACGAGCAGTACTTC. Translating gives CASRLTRGLDEQYF.

The chain has TRBV9 and TRBJ2-1; D is uncertain. This CDR3 is built from 12 residues. V was shortened by 0 bases and J by 9 bases, with 7 bases between the two germline ends. Germline V CDR1 and CDR2: SGDLS, YYNGEE. CDR3 in DNA: TGTGCCAGCAGCGTAGAAGGATCTGAGCAGTTCTTC. Its protein is CASSVEGSEQFF.

V usage is TRBV9 and J usage is TRBJ2-1; TRBD2 matches 7 bases. The germline gives CDR1 SGDLS, CDR2 YYNGEE. V gave up 0 bases and J gave up 5 bases; unmatched junction bases: 5. This CDR3 is 15 amino acids long. This CDR3 is CASSVGGRADNEQFF. The CDR3 DNA is TGTGCCAGCAGCGTAGGAGGGAGGGCGGACAATGAGCAGTTCTTC.